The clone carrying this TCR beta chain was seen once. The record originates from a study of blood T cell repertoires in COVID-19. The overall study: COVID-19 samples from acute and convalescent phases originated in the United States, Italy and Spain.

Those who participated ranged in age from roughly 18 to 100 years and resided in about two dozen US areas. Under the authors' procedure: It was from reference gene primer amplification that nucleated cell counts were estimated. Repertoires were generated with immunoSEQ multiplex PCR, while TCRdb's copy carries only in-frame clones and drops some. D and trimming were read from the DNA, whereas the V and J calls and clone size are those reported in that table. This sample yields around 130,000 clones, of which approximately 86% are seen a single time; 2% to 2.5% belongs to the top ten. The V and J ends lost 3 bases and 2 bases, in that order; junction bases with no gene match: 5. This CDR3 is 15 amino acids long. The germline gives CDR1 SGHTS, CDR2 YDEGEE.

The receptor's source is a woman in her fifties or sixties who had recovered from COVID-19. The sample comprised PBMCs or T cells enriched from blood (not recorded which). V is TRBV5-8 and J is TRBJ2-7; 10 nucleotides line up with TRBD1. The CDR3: CASSSGQGFPYEQYF. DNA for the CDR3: TGTGCCAGCAGCTCGGGACAGGGGTTCCCCTACGAGCAGTACTTC.